The rows below give T cell receptor beta chains drawn from one sample of a study of cytomegalovirus exposure and HLA in healthy donors. Generated by immunoSEQ multiplex PCR, the TCRdb table keeps only in-frame clones and is missing some. The sample holds some 330,000 clones, 75% to 90% seen once. The source material was PBMCs. Receptors were obtained from a woman under 30 in good health and CMV-seronegative. Both conserved end residues are part of each CDR3. Clone size appears in some rows only: once, few, many, or a class for an expanded clone.

TRBJ1-5 | TRBV5-6 | . | CASSFRGFGQPQHF
TRBJ2-7 | TRBV4-3 | . | CASSQAGGGYEQYF
TRBJ1-5 | TRBV11-2 | . | CASSPTGTENQPQHF
TRBJ2-7 | TRBV27 | . | CASTRLAGLDSYEQYF
TRBJ2-1 | TRBV6-1 | few | CASSREGSYNEQFF
TRBJ2-3 | TRBV7-2 | . | CASRGTSETDTQYF
TRBJ1-5 | TRBV28 | . | CASSLWSERNQPQHF
TRBJ2-7 | TRBV6-5 | . | CASRPRGGLLEQYF
TRBJ1-2 | TRBV5-6 | . | CASSVEGVYTF
TRBJ2-5 | TRBV27 | . | CASSSRGLAGKETQYF
TRBJ1-2 | TRBV7-9 | . | CASSLAPGQGDYGYTF
TRBJ2-7 | TRBV5-1 | . | CASSFAQGAYEQYF
TRBJ2-7 | TRBV5-4 | . | CASSSQGFEYEQYF
TRBJ1-5 | TRBV15 | . | CATRPQGALNQPQHF
TRBJ1-2 | TRBV28 | . | CASSPPGGRVYGYTF
TRBJ2-3 | TRBV28 | . | CATGNFKRETQYF
TRBJ2-7 | TRBV27 | . | CASSHSGSGSYEQYF
TRBJ2-1 | TRBV2 | . | CASSRDYRNEQFF
TRBJ2-1 | TRBV6-6 | . | CASSYRTSGRGSEQFF
TRBJ2-7 | TRBV4-3 | . | CASSQDWSGSYEQYF
TRBJ1-5 | TRBV27 | . | CASSDRGLYQPQHF
TRBJ2-7 | TRBV4-3 | . | CASSQGLAGGKTYEQYF
TRBJ2-1 | TRBV5-1 | . | CASKLAGGGKDEQFF
TRBJ2-1 | TRBV5-1 | once | CASSLEGTSNEQFF
TRBJ2-1 | TRBV5-1 | . | CASSWAGEQFF
TRBJ2-3 | TRBV6-4 | . | CASSLTSGDSTDTQYF
TRBJ1-4 | TRBV28 | . | CASTTSGGTNEKLFF
TRBJ2-7 | TRBV27 | . | CASSTRTAESSYEQYF
TRBJ2-3 | TRBV29-1 | once | CSVTLSGGVMDTQYF
TRBJ1-2 | TRBV20-1 | . | CSADRDNGYTF
TRBJ2-7 | TRBV6-5 | . | CASSYGTGDSYEQYF
TRBJ2-5 | TRBV19 | . | CASSYGSQETQYF
TRBJ2-2 | TRBV6-1 | . | CASRGGGGYTGELFF
TRBJ2-3 | TRBV5-6 | . | CASSLRTSGRGDTQYF
TRBJ1-1 | TRBV5-1 | . | CASSLMGPGGEAFF
TRBJ2-5 | TRBV5-4 | . | CASKRQGGETQYF
TRBJ2-7 | TRBV18 | . | CASSPPSGRSLEQYF
TRBJ1-2 | TRBV20-1 | . | CSATLSGGYTF
TRBJ2-5 | TRBV2 | . | CASRAGRGQETQYF
TRBJ2-2 | TRBV30 | . | CAWSVLRTGELFF
TRBJ2-1 | TRBV5-1 | . | CASSLGGTVSYNEQFF
TRBJ1-1 | TRBV27 | . | CASSPPKGRGATEAFF
TRBJ2-5 | TRBV5-4 | once | CASSHQTGQETQYF
TRBJ2-7 | TRBV4-1 | . | CASSRGVPSYEQYF
TRBJ2-1 | TRBV7-9 | . | CASSTPKAGPYNEQFF
TRBJ1-2 | TRBV4-2 | . | CASSQEFVGDSGYTF
TRBJ2-7 | TRBV7-3 | once | CASSLSPTYEQYF
TRBJ2-2 | TRBV27 | . | CASSPSSTFGELFF
TRBJ2-5 | TRBV10-3 | . | CAAGQGVQETQYF
TRBJ1-1 | TRBV5-1 | . | CASSLQGAVNTEAFF
TRBJ2-7 | TRBV19 | . | CASSIEARYEQYF